Listed below are T cell receptor beta chains from one sample, sequenced in a study of cytomegalovirus exposure and HLA in healthy donors. Profiled with immunoSEQ multiplex PCR; TCRdb holds only in-frame clones, not every one. The repertoire consists of fewer than 200,000 clones, with just under 80% occurring once and the leading ten covering over 0.95%. Sequenced input: PBMCs. These receptors originate from a woman aged 45-65 years in good health and CMV-seronegative. Both conserved end residues are part of each CDR3. Fields, in order: J gene, V gene, clone size, D gene, CDR3 DNA, CDR3 protein. The D gene is left open where the match is weak. For some rows the clone size is stated as once, few or many, or as a class when expanded; others skip it.

>TRBJ2-7|TRBV4-3|few|-
TGCGCCAGCAGCCAAGGACTAGTGTTCTACGAGCAGTACTTC
CASSQGLVFYEQYF
>TRBJ2-1|TRBV11-2|-|-
TGTGCCAGCAGCTTTCGGGGCTCCTACAATGAGCAGTTCTTC
CASSFRGSYNEQFF
>TRBJ2-1|TRBV27|few|TRBD2
TGTGCCAGCAGCTTCACCCGGGGGGGGACGTACAATGAGCAGTTCTTC
CASSFTRGGTYNEQFF
>TRBJ2-1|TRBV28|-|-
TGTGCCAGCAGAGGGCAGGGAGGCAATGAGCAGTTCTTC
CASRGQGGNEQFF
>TRBJ2-7|TRBV15|-|-
TGTGCCACCAGCAGAGGTAGCCGCAATAGAGCCTACGAGCAGTACTTC
CATSRGSRNRAYEQYF
>TRBJ1-1|TRBV6-5|few|-
TGTGCCAGCAGGAGGAACACTGAAGCTTTCTTT
CASRRNTEAFF
>TRBJ2-1|TRBV10-3|-|-
TGTGCCACCGGACCACCTGCAGGGAATGAGCAGTTCTTC
CATGPPAGNEQFF
>TRBJ2-1|TRBV6-5|-|TRBD2
TGTGCCAGCAGTTACCTTCGGGGACTAGGGAATGAGCAGTTCTTC
CASSYLRGLGNEQFF
>TRBJ1-1|TRBV15|-|-
TGTGCCACCAGCAGAGGGGCAGGGAGGGTCACTGAAGCTTTCTTT
CATSRGAGRVTEAFF
>TRBJ2-7|TRBV4-3|-|TRBD1
TGCGCCAGCAGCCTTTACGCAGGGGGCTTAATCTACGAGCAGTACTTC
CASSLYAGGLIYEQYF
>TRBJ1-1|TRBV18|-|-
TGTGCCAGCTCACCAATTGATGGGGCTATCATGAACACTGAAGCTTTCTTT
CASSPIDGAIMNTEAFF
>TRBJ2-7|TRBV11-2|-|TRBD1
TGTGCCAGCAGCTTCCGGGGACAGGTGACGGACGCTAATTACGAGCAGTACTTC
CASSFRGQVTDANYEQYF
>TRBJ2-4|TRBV4-3|-|TRBD2
TGCGCCAGCAGCCAAGAACTAGCGGGGGGTGGAAAAACCATTCAGTACTTC
CASSQELAGGGKTIQYF
>TRBJ1-2|TRBV15|-|-
TGTGCCACCAGCAGAGATAGAGTTGGCTACACCTTC
CATSRDRVGYTF
>TRBJ2-7|TRBV11-2|-|TRBD2
TGTGCCAGCAGCTTTACTAGCGGAACCTACGAGCAGTACTTC
CASSFTSGTYEQYF
>TRBJ2-7|TRBV27|-|TRBD2
TGTGCCAGCAGTACTCGGACTAGCGGAAACTACGAGCAGTACTTC
CASSTRTSGNYEQYF
>TRBJ2-2|TRBV2|-|-
TGTGCCAGCAGTGAATTTATATCGGCGGCCGGGGAGCTGTTTTTT
CASSEFISAAGELFF
>TRBJ1-6|TRBV9|-|TRBD1
TGTGCCAGCAGCGGACAGGGGTCATTGGGACTCGGGTATAATTCACCCCTCCACTTT
CASSGQGSLGLGYNSPLHF
>TRBJ1-4|TRBV7-6|few|-
TGTGCCAGCAGCTTGACCCCAGGGGCGATAGTTGAAAAACTGTTTTTT
CASSLTPGAIVEKLFF
>TRBJ1-3|TRBV7-3|-|-
TGTGCCAGCAGCGTCACAGGCGGAAACACCATATATTTT
CASSVTGGNTIYF
>TRBJ1-1|TRBV6-1|-|-
TGTGCCAGCAGTGAAGAAGGAGGGATGAACACTGAAGCTTTCTTT
CASSEEGGMNTEAFF
>TRBJ1-1|TRBV18|-|-
TGTGCCAGCTCACCATTGCCGGGGTTGAACACTGAAGCTTTCTTT
CASSPLPGLNTEAFF
>TRBJ2-2|TRBV29-1|-|-
TGCAGCGTTGCGGAGACCGGGGAGCTGTTTTTT
CSVAETGELFF
>TRBJ2-7|TRBV5-1|-|-
TGCGCCAGCAGCTTCTCGTGGGTAGCGCAGGGGGGCTCCTACGAGCAGTACTTC
CASSFSWVAQGGSYEQYF
>TRBJ1-6|TRBV27|-|-
TGTGCCAGCAGGAACTATCTGGAGAGCTCCTATAATTCACCCCTCCACTTT
CASRNYLESSYNSPLHF
>TRBJ2-1|TRBV9|-|-
TGTGCCAGCAGCCCCTTGAGTGGCGGGGCCTACAATGAGCAGTTCTTC
CASSPLSGGAYNEQFF
>TRBJ2-3|TRBV15|-|-
TGTGCCACCAGCAGCAGGGGATTCACAGATACGCAGTATTTT
CATSSRGFTDTQYF
>TRBJ1-4|TRBV28|-|-
TGTGCCAGCAGTTTTGATAGATTTGGTACGACTAATGAAAAACTGTTTTTT
CASSFDRFGTTNEKLFF
>TRBJ2-3|TRBV9|-|-
TGTGCCAGCAGCGGCCGCGATTTTATCGCAGATACGCAGTATTTT
CASSGRDFIADTQYF
>TRBJ2-1|TRBV6-4|-|TRBD2
TGTGCCAGCAGCCCCTCCGGGACTAGCGGATACAATGAGCAGTTCTTC
CASSPSGTSGYNEQFF
>TRBJ2-7|TRBV2|-|-
TGTGCCAGCAGCCCGACAGAGAACTACGAGCAGTACTTC
CASSPTENYEQYF
>TRBJ2-5|TRBV7-3|-|TRBD2
TGTGCCAGCAGCTTGAGGGCTAGCGGGAGCCGGGAGACCCAGTACTTC
CASSLRASGSRETQYF
>TRBJ1-5|TRBV4-1|once|-
TGCGCCAGCAGCCAAGAAGGGGCGCAGCAGCGCAATCAGCCCCAGCATTTT
CASSQEGAQQRNQPQHF
>TRBJ1-1|TRBV18|once|-
TGTGCCAGCTCACGACTTCAGACAGAGACGACTGAAGCTTTCTTT
CASSRLQTETTEAFF
>TRBJ1-3|TRBV28|-|TRBD1
TGTGCCAGCAGCCTCCTTAGTAGGACAGGGGGGAGAGACACCATATATTTT
CASSLLSRTGGRDTIYF
>TRBJ1-3|TRBV7-6|-|TRBD1
TGTGCCAGCAGCCTCTTACTCGGGACAGCCCGCTCTGGAAACACCATATATTTT
CASSLLLGTARSGNTIYF
>TRBJ1-2|TRBV10-3|-|TRBD1
TGTGCCATCAGTGAATTAGGGACAGGGTCTAACTATGGCTACACCTTC
CAISELGTGSNYGYTF
>TRBJ1-4|TRBV15|-|-
TGTGCCACCAGCAGAGCGGCTGGAGCTAATGAAAAACTGTTTTTT
CATSRAAGANEKLFF
>TRBJ2-1|TRBV7-3|-|-
TGTGCCAGCAGCTTAGCGCCCGGTGAGCAGTTCTTC
CASSLAPGEQFF
>TRBJ1-5|TRBV10-2|-|-
TGCGCCAGCAGTGCGAGGACAGACATTTCCGCCCAGCATTTT
CASSARTDISAQHF
>TRBJ2-5|TRBV7-2|-|TRBD2
TGTGCCAGCAGCTTAGTTACGGCGGGAGGGGGGGAGACCCAGTACTTC
CASSLVTAGGGETQYF
>TRBJ2-1|TRBV13|-|TRBD2
TGTGCCAGCAGCCCTCTCTTAGCGGGAGGGCATCTCTCCTACAATGGGCAGTTCTTC
CASSPLLAGGHLSYNGQFF